The 31 T cell receptor beta chains reported below all come from one sample, sequenced in a study of blood T cell repertoires in COVID-19. Assay: immunoSEQ multiplex PCR; the TCRdb copy retains only in-frame clones and omits some. In the table there are more than 300,000 clones, 85% to 90% of which are singletons. The sequenced sample was PBMCs or T cells enriched from blood (not recorded which). These receptor sequences come from a woman between 18 and 30 years old who had recovered from COVID-19.

The rearrangement joins TRBV11-3 to TRBJ2-2; D is uncertain. With 5 bases removed from V and 6 bases from J, the gap between germline ends came to 10 bases. The CDR3 contains 13 residues. Germline V gene data show CDR1 as SGHNT and CDR2 as YENEEA. CDR3 sequence (DNA): TGTGCCAGCAGCCCACCGCGCCCCGGGGAGCTGTTTTTT. Protein product: CASSPPRPGELFF.

The V call is TRBV15, the J call TRBJ1-2, with 8 bases lining up with TRBD1. The CDR3 totals 14 residues. CDR1 and CDR2 from the germline V gene are LNHNV and YYDKDF (reference sequence). V lost 3 bases and J lost 1; bases outside the gene matches: 1. DNA of the CDR3: TGTGCCACCAGCAGGGACAGGGATAACTATGGCTACACCTTC. It encodes CATSRDRDNYGYTF.

The chain has TRBV4-2 and TRBJ2-6; no clear D. CDR1 and CDR2 (germline): LGHNA, YNFKEQ. This CDR3 has 15 residues. Deletions cut 2 bases from V and 0 bases from J, with 5 bases between. The CDR3 bases are TGTGCCAGCAGCCAACCGCGCTCTGGGGCCAACGTCCTGACTTTC. As protein: CASSQPRSGANVLTF.

This clone has more than one count but fewer than ten. The CDR3 reads CASRMTGSGYGYTF. Here the CDR3 DNA reads TGTGCCAGCAGAATGACAGGCTCAGGCTATGGCTACACCTTC. This sequence joins TRBV27 and TRBJ1-2; weak D call: TRBD1 (6 bases). The CDR3 length is 14 residues. Trimming took off 6 bases at V and 4 bases at J, with 15 bases between the two ends. CDR1 and CDR2 from the germline V gene are MNHEY and SMNVEV (reference sequence).

The rearrangement uses TRBV6-5 and TRBJ1-1; 8 nucleotides agree with TRBD1. The CDR3 is 15 residues long. With 4 bases clipped from V and 4 bases from J, the junction kept 8 bases outside the gene matches. In germline, CDR1 is MNHEY, CDR2 SVGAGI. CDR3 residues: CASSLTTGGVTEAFF. Here the CDR3 DNA reads TGTGCCAGCAGTTTGACCACAGGGGGTGTCACTGAAGCTTTCTTT.

The V call is TRBV30, the J call TRBJ1-1, with 7 positions matching TRBD1. This CDR3 comprises 13 residues. Per germline, CDR1 GTSNPN and CDR2 SVGIG (reference sequence). V lost 6 bases, J lost 2 bases, and 6 bases stayed unmatched. CDR3 amino acids: CACPGTDNTEAFF. CDR3 nucleotide sequence: TGTGCCTGCCCGGGGACAGACAACACTGAAGCTTTCTTT. Using reference TRBV30 and TRBJ1-1 for the parts outside the CDR3, the full variable domain is SQTIHQWPATLVQPVGSPLSLECTVEGTSNPNLYWYRQAAGRGLQLLFYSVGIGQISSEVPQNLSASRPQDRQFILSSKKLLLSDSGFYLCACPGTDNTEAFFGQGTRLTVV.

The chain links TRBV13 to TRBJ1-1; perhaps TRBD1 as D (5 bases). This CDR3 region has 14 residues. Trimming left V 5 bases short and J 3 bases short, with 13 bases between. Per the germline V gene, CDR1 is PRHDT and CDR2 is FYEKMQ (reference sequence). CDR3 loop: CASSPLTDDTEAFF. CDR3 coding DNA: TGTGCCAGCAGCCCGTTGACAGATGACACTGAAGCTTTCTTT. Combining the CDR3 with reference TRBV13 and TRBJ1-1 gives the whole variable domain AAGVIQSPRHLIKEKRETATLKCYPIPRHDTVYWYQQGPGQDPQFLISFYEKMQSDKGSIPDRFSAQQFSDYHSELNMSSLELGDSALYFCASSPLTDDTEAFFGQGTRLTVV.

The chain uses TRBV3-1 (or the pseudogene TRBV3-2) and TRBJ1-2; possibly TRBD1 for D (6 bases). CDR3 length: 15 amino acids. V lost 3 bases and J lost 5, with 16 bases in between. Germline CDR1 is LGHDT and CDR2 is YNNKEL (reference sequence). This CDR3 reads CASSHLAGARYGYTF. CDR3 DNA sequence: TGTGCCAGCAGCCATCTGGCAGGGGCGCGGTATGGCTACACCTTC.

The rearrangement uses TRBV5-5 and TRBJ2-7; TRBD1 agrees at 7 bases. V was clipped by 0 bases and J by 0 bases; unmatched bases: 0. Germline-derived CDR1 and CDR2 are SGHKS and YYEKEE (reference sequence). The CDR3 extends over 14 amino acids. The CDR3, as DNA: TGTGCCAGCAGCTTGGGGGACAGCTCCTACGAGCAGTACTTC. Its translation is CASSLGDSSYEQYF. The full variable domain, completed using reference TRBV5-5 and TRBJ2-7, is DAGVTQSPTHLIKTRGQQVTLRCSPISGHKSVSWYQQVLGQGPQFIFQYYEKEERGRGNFPDRFSARQFPNYSSELNVNALLLGDSALYLCASSLGDSSYEQYFGPGTRLTVT.

The chain employs TRBV7-9 and TRBJ1-5, with 9 bases that match TRBD1. Unmatched junction bases numbered 4, after V lost 5 bases and J lost 5 bases. CDR1 SEHNR and CDR2 FQNEAQ come from the germline V gene (reference sequence). CDR3 length equals 14 residues. The CDR3 DNA sequence: TGTGCCAGCAGCGGCGGACAGGGGTATCAGCCCCAGCATTTT. Translated, it gives CASSGGQGYQPQHF.

J is TRBJ2-5 and V is TRBV9; 9 bases align to TRBD2. The trim removed 4 bases at V and 4 bases at J, leaving 8 bases unmatched. From germline, CDR1 is SGDLS and CDR2 YYNGEE. This CDR3 is 15 amino acids long. CDR3 residues: CASSFGGGAGETQYF. CDR3 bases: TGTGCCAGCAGCTTTGGCGGGGGGGCCGGAGAGACCCAGTACTTC.

J is TRBJ2-1 and V is TRBV5-1, with a weak D call TRBD1 (5 bases). Per germline, CDR1 SGHRS and CDR2 YFSETQ. The CDR3 consists of 15 residues. With 2 bases removed from V and 1 base from J, the gap between germline ends came to 10 bases. The CDR3 coding sequence is TGCGCCAGCAGCTTTGGTCAGGGATCCTACAATGAGCAGTTCTTC. Protein sequence: CASSFGQGSYNEQFF. The entire variable domain, with the rest obtained from reference TRBV5-1 and TRBJ2-1, is as follows: KAGVTQTPRYLIKTRGQQVTLSCSPISGHRSVSWYQQTPGQGLQFLFEYFSETQRNKGNFPGRFSGRQFSNSRSEMNVSTLELGDSALYLCASSFGQGSYNEQFFGPGTRLTVL.

V gene TRBV7-2 combines with J gene TRBJ1-2, with TRBD1 as a possible D gene (5 bases). This CDR3 has 15 amino acids. Germline CDR1 SGHTA, CDR2 FQGNSA. The V and J ends lost 5 bases and 8 bases respectively, with 21 bases between them. Written as DNA, the CDR3 is TGTGCCAGCAGCCCCGGACATATCCCTTCGATGGGCTACACCTTC. Protein: CASSPGHIPSMGYTF. Full variable domain (remainder filled in from reference TRBV7-2 and TRBJ1-2): GAGVSQSPSNKVTEKGKDVELRCDPISGHTALYWYRQSLGQGLEFLIYFQGNSAPDKSGLPSDRFSAERTGGSVSTLTIQRTQQEDSAVYLCASSPGHIPSMGYTFGSGTRLTVV.

This clone was found a few times. The rearrangement uses TRBV18 and TRBJ2-2, with a tentative D call TRBD2 (5 bases). The CDR3 has 14 amino acids. The germline V gene has CDR1 KGHSH and CDR2 LQKENI. Trimming left V 2 bases short and J 3 bases short, with 7 bases between. In DNA, the CDR3 is TGTGCCAGCTCACCAGGACTGCACACCGGGGAGCTGTTTTTT. Protein sequence: CASSPGLHTGELFF.

V usage is TRBV21-1 and J usage is TRBJ2-3; TRBD1 is taken as the D call from the table, unchecked against the DNA. TRBV21-1 is annotated as a pseudogene. The CDR3 loop spans 13 amino acids. The CDR3 region has the DNA TGTGCCAGCAGCAAAGACAACACAGATACGCAGTATTTT. This gives the protein CASSKDNTDTQYF.

Details on this clone: Other DNA variants within this sample encode the same CDR3. The chain joins TRBV3-1 (or the pseudogene TRBV3-2) to TRBJ1-5; D gene ambiguous. Per germline, CDR1 LGHDT and CDR2 YNNKEL (reference sequence). The V and J ends lost 0 bases and 2 bases respectively, with 8 bases between them. CDR3 length: 15 residues. The CDR3 DNA reads TGTGCCAGCAGCCAAGATCTGTCGGGCAATCAGCCCCAGCATTTT. Translating it yields CASSQDLSGNQPQHF.

This clone was seen only once. The V call is TRBV9, the J call TRBJ2-3; unclear D gene. The CDR3 spans 14 residues. CDR1 and CDR2 (germline): SGDLS, YYNGEE. V dropped 2 bases and J dropped 0 bases, with 7 bases sitting between them. The CDR3 region is CASSVSFSTDTQYF. For the CDR3, the DNA is TGTGCCAGCAGCGTTAGTTTTAGCACAGATACGCAGTATTTT.

The chain recombines TRBV19 with TRBJ1-2; no definite D call. This CDR3 has 16 amino acids. The V end was cut by 2 bases, the J end by 1 base, with 14 bases between. The germline CDR1 and CDR2 sequences are LNHDA and SQIVND (reference sequence). CDR3 coding DNA: TGTGCCAGTAGTATAACGAACAGACCTCTTAACTATGGCTACACCTTC. The encoded protein is CASSITNRPLNYGYTF.

This rearrangement joins TRBV6-5 to TRBJ2-7, with 8 bases fitting TRBD1. V shed 6 bases, J shed 5 bases, and the junction held 6 bases outside the gene matches. CDR3 size: 13 residues. Germline V gene sequence: CDR1 MNHEY, CDR2 SVGAGI. DNA of the CDR3: TGTGCCAGCAGGGACAGGGCACTTGACGAGCAGTACTTC. Translating gives CASRDRALDEQYF.

The chain joins TRBV19 to TRBJ1-5, with TRBD1 as a possible D gene (5 bases). Trimming shortened V by 2 bases and J by 2 bases, and 7 bases separated the two germline ends. From germline, CDR1 is LNHDA and CDR2 SQIVND (reference sequence). CDR3 length: 14 amino acids. CDR3 sequence: CASSILTGNQPQHF. The CDR3 DNA is TGTGCCAGTAGTATATTGACAGGCAATCAGCCCCAGCATTTT. Looking up the rest from reference TRBV19 and TRBJ1-5 gives the full variable domain: DGGITQSPKYLFRKEGQNVTLSCEQNLNHDAMYWYRQDPGQGLRLIYYSQIVNDFQKGDIAEGYSVSREKKESFPLTVTSAQKNPTAFYLCASSILTGNQPQHFGDGTRLSIL.

The genes are TRBV4-2 and TRBJ1-2, with 11 bases fitting TRBD1. The trim removed 3 bases at V and 5 bases at J, leaving 2 bases unmatched. The germline gives CDR1 LGHNA, CDR2 YNFKEQ. The CDR3 length is 14 residues. This CDR3 reads CASSQGQGVYGYTF. Here the CDR3 DNA reads TGTGCCAGCAGCCAGGGACAGGGGGTTTATGGCTACACCTTC.

CDR3 DNA sequence: TGTGCCAGTAGTATAGGGTATGGTGCGGGTGACGAGCAGTACTTC. Translating it yields CASSIGYGAGDEQYF. This rearrangement joins TRBV19 to TRBJ2-7; D may be TRBD2 (5 bases). Germline CDR1 LNHDA, CDR2 SQIVND (reference sequence). The CDR3 is 15 amino acids. The V end lost 1 base, the J end lost 5 bases, and 15 bases lay between the germline ends.

This chain uses TRBV19 with TRBJ1-2; weak D call: TRBD1 (5 bases). V was cut by 6 bases and J by 8 bases, with 19 bases left in between. This CDR3 comprises 14 residues. Germline CDR1 LNHDA, CDR2 SQIVND (reference sequence). CDR3 nucleotide sequence: TGTGCCAGTAGACCCACCCCAGGGATGGGGGGCTACACCTTC. It is translated as CASRPTPGMGGYTF.

The CDR3 bases are TGTGCCAGCAGCTGGAGACAGGCCGGAAGCTCTGGGGCCAACGTCCTGACTTTC. It translates to CASSWRQAGSSGANVLTF. The V and J genes are TRBV5-4 and TRBJ2-6, with TRBD1 as a possible D gene (6 bases). Germline V lookup: CDR1 SGHNT, CDR2 YYREEE (reference sequence). The CDR3 sequence is 18 residues long. The V gene lost 3 bases and the J gene lost 0 bases, with 16 bases spanning the gap. The whole variable domain, remainder taken from reference TRBV5-4 and TRBJ2-6, is ETGVTQSPTHLIKTRGQQVTLRCSSQSGHNTVSWYQQALGQGPQFIFQYYREEENGRGNFPPRFSGLQFPNYSSELNVNALELDDSALYLCASSWRQAGSSGANVLTFGAGSRLTVL.

The CDR3 loop is CASSPLAADTQYF. The CDR3 DNA reads as TGTGCCAGCAGTCCTCTAGCGGCAGATACGCAGTATTTT. The chain has TRBV7-9 and TRBJ2-3, with 7 nucleotides matching TRBD2. With V trimmed by 6 bases and J by 4 bases, 4 bases remained unmatched. CDR1 is SEHNR, CDR2 FQNEAQ, per germline (reference sequence). The CDR3 length is 13 residues. Filled out from reference TRBV7-9 and TRBJ2-3, the complete variable domain reads DTGVSQNPRHKITKRGQNVTFRCDPISEHNRLYWYRQTLGQGPEFLTYFQNEAQLEKSRLLSDRFSAERPKGSFSTLEIQRTEQGDSAMYLCASSPLAADTQYFGPGTRLTVL.

The rearrangement uses TRBV29-1 and TRBJ2-7; D uncertain. CDR1 SQVTM and CDR2 ANQGSEA come from the germline V gene. The CDR3 contains 12 residues. The V end was cut by 2 bases, the J end by 2 bases, with 7 bases between. The CDR3 loop reads CSVEISTYEQYF. In nucleotides, the CDR3 is TGCAGCGTTGAAATCAGTACCTACGAGCAGTACTTC.

The chain recombines TRBV7-9 with TRBJ1-4; 10 positions agree with TRBD1. J lost 5 bases, V lost 7 bases, and 1 base had no gene match. This CDR3 has 13 residues. Germline CDR1 SEHNR, CDR2 FQNEAQ (reference sequence). In DNA form, the CDR3 reads TGTGCCAGCACGGGACAGGGGAATGAAAAACTGTTTTTT. Translated, it gives CASTGQGNEKLFF.

This clone was seen once. This chain joins TRBV7-9 and TRBJ2-1; D perhaps matches TRBD2 (6 bases). Germline CDR1 and CDR2: SEHNR and FQNEAQ (reference sequence). Trimming pared 11 bases from V and 11 bases from J, leaving 13 bases between. This CDR3 has 10 amino acids. CDR3 region: CAAEGRQQFF. The CDR3 coding sequence is TGTGCCGCAGAAGGGAGGCAGCAGTTCTTC. The full variable domain, completed using reference TRBV7-9 and TRBJ2-1, is DTGVSQNPRHKITKRGQNVTFRCDPISEHNRLYWYRQTLGQGPEFLTYFQNEAQLEKSRLLSDRFSAERPKGSFSTLEIQRTEQGDSAMYLCAAEGRQQFFGPGTRLTVL.

V usage is TRBV5-1 and J usage is TRBJ1-5; D remains ambiguous. The CDR3 sequence is 13 residues long. The V end lost 2 bases, the J end lost 6 bases, and 9 bases lay between the germline ends. The germline CDR1 and CDR2 sequences are SGHRS and YFSETQ. The CDR3 is CASSLTEGQPQHF. The CDR3 DNA reads as TGCGCCAGCAGCTTAACAGAAGGTCAGCCCCAGCATTTT.

V gene TRBV19 combines with J gene TRBJ1-3, with D possibly matching TRBD1 (6 bases). Germline lookup yields CDR1 LNHDA and CDR2 SQIVND (reference sequence). V lost 6 bases and J lost 2, with 11 bases in between. This CDR3 is built from 14 residues. CDR3: CASSRKGAGNTIYF. CDR3 nucleotides: TGTGCCAGTAGCAGAAAGGGGGCTGGAAACACCATATATTTT.

The chain combines TRBV15 with TRBJ2-2; 8 nucleotides line up with TRBD2. V trimming: 0 bases; J trimming: 3 bases; junction bases outside the gene matches: 6. Germline CDR1 reads LNHNV; CDR2 reads YYDKDF (reference sequence). This CDR3 region has 17 residues. CDR3 residues: CATSRDSGGADTGELFF. Here the CDR3 DNA reads TGTGCCACCAGCAGAGATTCCGGGGGGGCGGACACCGGGGAGCTGTTTTTT.